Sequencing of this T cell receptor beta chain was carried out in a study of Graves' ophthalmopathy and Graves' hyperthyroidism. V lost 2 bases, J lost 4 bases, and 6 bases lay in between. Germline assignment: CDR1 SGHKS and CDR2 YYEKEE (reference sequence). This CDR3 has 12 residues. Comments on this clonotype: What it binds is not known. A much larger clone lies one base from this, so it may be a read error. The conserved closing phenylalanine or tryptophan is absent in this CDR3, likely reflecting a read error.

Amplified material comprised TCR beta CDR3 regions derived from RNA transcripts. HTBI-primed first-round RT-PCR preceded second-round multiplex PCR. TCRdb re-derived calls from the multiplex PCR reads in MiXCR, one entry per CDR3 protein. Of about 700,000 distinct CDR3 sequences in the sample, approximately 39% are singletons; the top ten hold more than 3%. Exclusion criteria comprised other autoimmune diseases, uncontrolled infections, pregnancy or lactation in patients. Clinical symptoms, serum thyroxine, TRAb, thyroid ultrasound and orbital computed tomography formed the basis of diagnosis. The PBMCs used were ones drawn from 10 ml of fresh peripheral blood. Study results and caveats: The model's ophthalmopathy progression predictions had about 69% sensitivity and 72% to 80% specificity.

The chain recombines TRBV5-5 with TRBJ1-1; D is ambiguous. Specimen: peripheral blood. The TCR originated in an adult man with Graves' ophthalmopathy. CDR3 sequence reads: CASSFLATEAFL. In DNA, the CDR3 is TGTGCCAGCAGCTTTTTGGCCACTGAAGCTTTCCTT.